What follows describes a single T cell receptor (beta chain). With V trimmed by 8 bases and J by 8 bases, 14 bases remained unmatched. This CDR3 contains 14 residues. Germline CDR1 and CDR2: MDHEN and SYDVKM. The data stem from a study of T cell changes during pregnancy in multiple sclerosis. Only in-frame clones appear in the TCRdb table, and some are missing; sequencing was by immunoSEQ multiplex PCR. The sample includes some 40,000 clones, around 90% seen only once; the top ten take approximately 0.6%. The chain has TRBV28 and TRBJ1-2, with 7 bases identical to TRBD1. The source of this sequence is a female donor with multiple sclerosis, enrolled in a pregnancy study. The sequencing used CD4+ T cells from peripheral blood mononuclear cells, collected in the first trimester of pregnancy. The CDR3 DNA follows: TGTGCCAGCCTAACGATGGAGGGGGCGAAAGGCTACACCTTC. As protein: CASLTMEGAKGYTF.